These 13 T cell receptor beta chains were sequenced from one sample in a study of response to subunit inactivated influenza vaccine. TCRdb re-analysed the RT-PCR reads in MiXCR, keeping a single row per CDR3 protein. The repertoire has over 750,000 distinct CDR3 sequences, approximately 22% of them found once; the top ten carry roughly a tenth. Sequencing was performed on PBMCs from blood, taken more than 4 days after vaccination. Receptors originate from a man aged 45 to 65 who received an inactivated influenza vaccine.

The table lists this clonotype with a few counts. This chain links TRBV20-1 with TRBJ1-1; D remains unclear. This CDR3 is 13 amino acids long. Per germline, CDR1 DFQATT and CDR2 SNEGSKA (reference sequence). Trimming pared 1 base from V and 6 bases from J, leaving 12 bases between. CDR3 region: CSARVRPSSEAFF. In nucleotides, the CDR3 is TGCAGTGCTAGAGTCCGACCCAGCTCTGAAGCTTTCTTT.

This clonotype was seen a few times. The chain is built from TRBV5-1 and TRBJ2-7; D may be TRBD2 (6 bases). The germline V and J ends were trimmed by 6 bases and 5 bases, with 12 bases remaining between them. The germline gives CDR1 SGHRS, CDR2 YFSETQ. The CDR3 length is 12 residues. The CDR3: CASMEGSHEQYF. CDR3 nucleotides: TGCGCCAGCATGGAGGGTTCCCACGAGCAGTACTTC.

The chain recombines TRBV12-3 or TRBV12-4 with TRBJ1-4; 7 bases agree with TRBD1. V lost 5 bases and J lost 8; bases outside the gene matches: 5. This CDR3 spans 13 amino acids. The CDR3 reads CASSLRGWEKLFF. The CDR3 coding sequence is TGTGCCAGCAGTCTCAGGGGGTGGGAAAAACTGTTTTTT.

As DNA, the CDR3 is TGCGCCAGCAGCTTAGGGTCAAGAGGTCCCTACGAGCAGTACTTC. It encodes CASSLGSRGPYEQYF. This sequence joins TRBV5-1 and TRBJ2-7; D is unclear. The V end was cut by 2 bases, the J end by 2 bases, with 14 bases between. This CDR3 has 15 amino acids. The germline V gene has CDR1 SGHRS and CDR2 YFSETQ.

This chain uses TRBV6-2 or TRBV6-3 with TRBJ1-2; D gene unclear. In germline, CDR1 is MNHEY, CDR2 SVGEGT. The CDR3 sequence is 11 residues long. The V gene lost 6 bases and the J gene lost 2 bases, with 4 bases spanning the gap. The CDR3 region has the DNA TGTGCCAGCAGGAAAAACTATGGCTACACCTTC. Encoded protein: CASRKNYGYTF.

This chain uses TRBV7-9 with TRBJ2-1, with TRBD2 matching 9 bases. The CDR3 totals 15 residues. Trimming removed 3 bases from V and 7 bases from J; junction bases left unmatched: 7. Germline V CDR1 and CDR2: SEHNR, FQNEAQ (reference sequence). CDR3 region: CASSFSAGGPNEQFF. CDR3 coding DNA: TGTGCCAGCAGCTTTTCGGCGGGGGGGCCGAATGAGCAGTTCTTC. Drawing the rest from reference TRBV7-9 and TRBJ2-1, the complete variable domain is DTGVSQNPRHKITKRGQNVTFRCDPISEHNRLYWYRQTLGQGPEFLTYFQNEAQLEKSRLLSDRFSAERPKGSFSTLEIQRTEQGDSAMYLCASSFSAGGPNEQFFGPGTRLTVL.

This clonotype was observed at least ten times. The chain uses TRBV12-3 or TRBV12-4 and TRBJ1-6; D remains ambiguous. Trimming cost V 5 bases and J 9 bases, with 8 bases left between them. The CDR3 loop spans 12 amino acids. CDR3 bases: TGTGCCAGCAGTACGGCAGGTTCACCCCTCCACTTT. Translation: CASSTAGSPLHF.

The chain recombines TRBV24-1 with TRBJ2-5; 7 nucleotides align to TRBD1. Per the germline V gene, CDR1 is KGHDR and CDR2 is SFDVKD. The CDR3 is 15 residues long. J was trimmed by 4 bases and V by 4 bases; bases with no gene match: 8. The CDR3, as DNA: TGTGCCACCAGTGACCCAGCGTCAGGGGGAGAGACCCAGTACTTC. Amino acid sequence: CATSDPASGGETQYF.

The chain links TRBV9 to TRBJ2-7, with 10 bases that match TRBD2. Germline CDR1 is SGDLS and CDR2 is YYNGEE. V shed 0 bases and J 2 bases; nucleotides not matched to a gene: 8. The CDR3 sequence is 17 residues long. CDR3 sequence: CASSVDRAGGPTYEQYF. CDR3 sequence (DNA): TGTGCCAGCAGCGTAGACAGAGCGGGAGGGCCTACCTACGAGCAGTACTTC.

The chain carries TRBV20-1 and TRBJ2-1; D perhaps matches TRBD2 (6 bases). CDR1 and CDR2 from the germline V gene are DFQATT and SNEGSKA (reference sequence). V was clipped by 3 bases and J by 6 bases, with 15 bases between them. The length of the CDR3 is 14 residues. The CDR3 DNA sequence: TGCAGTGCTAGCGCGAGGGGACTGCTCAATGAGCAGTTCTTC. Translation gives CSASARGLLNEQFF.

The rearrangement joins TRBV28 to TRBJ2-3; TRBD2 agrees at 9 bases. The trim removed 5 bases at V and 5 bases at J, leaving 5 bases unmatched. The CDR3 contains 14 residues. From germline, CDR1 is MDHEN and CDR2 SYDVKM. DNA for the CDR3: TGTGCCAGCAGTATATTACTAGCGGGAGATACGCAGTATTTT. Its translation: CASSILLAGDTQYF.

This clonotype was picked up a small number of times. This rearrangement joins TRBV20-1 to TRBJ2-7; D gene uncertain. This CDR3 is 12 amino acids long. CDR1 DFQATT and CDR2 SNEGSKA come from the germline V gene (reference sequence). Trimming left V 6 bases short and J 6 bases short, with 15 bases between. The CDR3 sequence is CSAKNLDFEQYF. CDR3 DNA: TGCAGTGCCAAAAATCTAGATTTCGAGCAGTACTTC.

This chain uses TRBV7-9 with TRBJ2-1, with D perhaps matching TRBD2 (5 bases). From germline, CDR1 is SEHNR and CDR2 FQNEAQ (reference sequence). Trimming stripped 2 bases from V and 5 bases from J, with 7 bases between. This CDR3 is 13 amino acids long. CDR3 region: CASSLTEDNEQFF. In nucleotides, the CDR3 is TGTGCCAGCAGCTTAACGGAGGACAATGAGCAGTTCTTC.